In this sample, the clone carrying this TCR beta chain turned up a few times. Its matching antigen is unknown. This specimen comes from a study of T cells in localized non-small cell lung cancer. General study results and limits: Tumor trailed uninvolved adjacent lung in T cell clonality, which peaked there. Owing to sequencing of a solitary tumor region, heterogeneity cannot be discounted. When the top 100 tumor clones were examined, a median 57 of them also appeared in the adjacent lung, which was paired and uninvolved.

The assay was immunoSEQ multiplex PCR, and TCRdb's table has in-frame clones only and misses some. This table holds 72,000 or so clones, approximately 84% found once. CDR3 length equals 17 residues. Germline V gene sequence: CDR1 SGHTS, CDR2 YDEGEE. Trimming left V 0 bases short and J 3 bases short, with 16 bases between. The V gene is TRBV5-8, the J gene TRBJ1-5; maybe TRBD1 (5 bases). Material: peripheral blood, obtained before any cancer treatment. This sequence originates from a female donor at least 60 years old with stage I lung adenocarcinoma. Here the CDR3 DNA reads TGTGCCAGCAGCTTGGCCTTGGGGCTGAAGAACAATCAGCCCCAGCATTTT. This sequence encodes CASSLALGLKNNQPQHF. The full variable domain, completed using reference TRBV5-8 and TRBJ1-5, is EAGVTQSPTHLIKTRGQQATLRCSPISGHTSVYWYQQALGLGLQFLLWYDEGEERNRGNFPPRFSGRQFPNYSSELNVNALELEDSALYLCASSLALGLKNNQPQHFGDGTRLSIL.